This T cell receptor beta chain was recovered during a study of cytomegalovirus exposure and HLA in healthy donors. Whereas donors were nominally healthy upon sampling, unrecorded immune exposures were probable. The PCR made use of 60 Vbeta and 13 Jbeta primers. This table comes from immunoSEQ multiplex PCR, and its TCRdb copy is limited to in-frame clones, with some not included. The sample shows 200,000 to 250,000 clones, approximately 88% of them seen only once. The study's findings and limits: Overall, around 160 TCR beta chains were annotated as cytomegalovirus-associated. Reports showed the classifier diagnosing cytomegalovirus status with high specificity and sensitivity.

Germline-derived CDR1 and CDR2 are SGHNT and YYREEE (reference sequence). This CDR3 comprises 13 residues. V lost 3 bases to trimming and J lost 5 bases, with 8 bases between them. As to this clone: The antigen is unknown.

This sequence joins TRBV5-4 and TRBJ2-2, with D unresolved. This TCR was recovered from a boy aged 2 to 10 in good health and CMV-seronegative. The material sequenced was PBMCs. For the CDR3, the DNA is TGTGCCAGCAGCTACTCGCCGACCGGGGAGCTGTTTTTT. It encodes CASSYSPTGELFF. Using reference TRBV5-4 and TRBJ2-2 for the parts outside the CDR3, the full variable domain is ETGVTQSPTHLIKTRGQQVTLRCSSQSGHNTVSWYQQALGQGPQFIFQYYREEENGRGNFPPRFSGLQFPNYSSELNVNALELDDSALYLCASSYSPTGELFFGEGSRLTVL.